This T cell receptor beta chain was recorded in a study of spatial heterogeneity in lung cancer. CDR1 is SEHNR, CDR2 FQNEAQ, per germline (reference sequence). This CDR3 comprises 12 residues. The V end was cut by 4 bases, the J end by 4 bases, with 5 bases between. TCR cDNA molecules were tagged individually, and each one carried a unique molecular identifier. One entry per CDR3 protein, called by TCRdb with MiXCR from the 5' RACE reads. Counted here are roughly 46,000 distinct CDR3 sequences, approximately 12% occurring once; the ten biggest clones make up around 42%. The sample's time point: sample taken at primary tumor resection. The study sequenced unsorted whole RNA from tumor, nontumor lung or frozen PBMC.

This chain connects TRBV7-9 to TRBJ1-3; D is uncertain. Sequences were derived from PBMCs, sampled at surgery. This TCR was recovered from a female donor with early-stage non-small cell lung cancer. CDR3 sequence: CASSSLGNTIYF. CDR3 DNA: TGTGCCAGCAGCTCTCTCGGAAACACCATATATTTT.